This TCR beta chain was recorded in a study of identical twins. Germline V CDR1 and CDR2: DFQATT, SNEGSKA (reference sequence). Deletions cut 5 bases from V and 7 bases from J, with 20 bases between. The CDR3 is 15 residues long. Healthy Caucasians, and only they, were the donors. MiXCR was run by TCRdb on the 5' RACE reads, yielding one entry per CDR3 protein. In the table there are roughly 1.6 million distinct CDR3 sequences, around 33% of which are singletons. Sequenced: cord blood. This chain uses TRBV20-1 with TRBJ2-2, with D possibly matching TRBD1 (6 bases). This clonotype was obtained from a newborn girl in good health. Here the CDR3 reads CSAPPLTGRGGELFF. CDR3 bases: TGCAGTGCTCCACCGCTGACAGGAAGGGGCGGGGAGCTGTTTTTT.